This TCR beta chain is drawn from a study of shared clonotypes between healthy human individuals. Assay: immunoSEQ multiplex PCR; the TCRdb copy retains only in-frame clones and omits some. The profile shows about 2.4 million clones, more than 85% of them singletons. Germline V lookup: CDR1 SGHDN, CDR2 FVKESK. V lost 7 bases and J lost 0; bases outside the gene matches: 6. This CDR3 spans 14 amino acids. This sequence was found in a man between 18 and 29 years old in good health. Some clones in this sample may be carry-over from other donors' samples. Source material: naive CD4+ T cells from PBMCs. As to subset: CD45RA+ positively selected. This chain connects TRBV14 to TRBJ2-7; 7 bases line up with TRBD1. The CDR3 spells CASTRDSRSYEQYF. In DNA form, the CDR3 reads TGTGCCAGCACCCGGGACAGCCGCTCCTACGAGCAGTACTTC.